These 26 T cell receptor beta chains came from one sample sequenced in a study of T cell clones after liver transplantation. The table came from immunoSEQ multiplex PCR; TCRdb's copy has only in-frame clones and leaves some out. In the table there are 51,000 or so clones, roughly nine tenths of which are singletons. The input for sequencing was CD8+ T cells from blood, taken 12 months after liver transplant. Receptors originate from a human patient who received a liver transplant. Some of these T cells may belong to the graft donor.

This chain joins TRBV27 and TRBJ2-3; D gene unclear. This CDR3 is built from 11 residues. V gave up 1 base and J gave up 8 bases, with 4 bases separating them. Per the germline V gene, CDR1 is MNHEY and CDR2 is SMNVEV (reference sequence). The DNA of the CDR3 is TGTGCCAGCAGTTTATTTGGTACGCAGTATTTT. It codes for CASSLFGTQYF.

The V call is TRBV2, the J call TRBJ2-2; 8 nucleotides match TRBD1. The CDR3 length is 18 residues. The ends lost 4 bases at V and 0 bases at J; junction bases unmatched: 10. Germline values: CDR1 SNHLY, CDR2 FYNNEI. DNA for the CDR3: TGTGCCAGCAGTGTAAGGCAGGGGGCCCCCGCGAACACCGGGGAGCTGTTTTTT. The encoded protein is CASSVRQGAPANTGELFF.

This clone occurred a few times. The V call is TRBV7-7, the J call TRBJ2-1; no clear D. This CDR3 is built from 11 residues. V was pared by 5 bases and J by 15 bases, with 14 bases between. Germline CDR1 reads SSHAT; CDR2 reads FNYEAQ (reference sequence). The CDR3: CASSLTEIWFF. The CDR3 DNA follows: TGTGCCAGCAGCCTTACAGAGATCTGGTTCTTC.

The V gene is TRBV20-1, the J gene TRBJ2-2; 7 bases agree with TRBD1. This CDR3 is built from 11 residues. CDR1 and CDR2 from the germline V gene are DFQATT and SNEGSKA (reference sequence). The ends lost 6 bases at V and 10 bases at J; junction bases unmatched: 5. CDR3 protein: CSAYEGAELFF. CDR3 bases: TGCAGTGCGTACGAGGGGGCGGAGCTGTTTTTT.

This clone was counted only a few times. The chain couples TRBV10-3 to TRBJ1-1; 8 positions match TRBD1. Unmatched junction bases numbered 7, after V lost 3 bases and J lost 4 bases. This CDR3 spans 15 amino acids. Germline CDR1 and CDR2: ENHRY and SYGVKD. This CDR3 reads CAISERAGGITEAFF. The CDR3 region has the DNA TGTGCCATCAGTGAAAGGGCAGGGGGCATCACTGAAGCTTTCTTT.

The rearrangement links TRBV19 to TRBJ1-1, with 9 bases that match TRBD1. The CDR3 has 13 amino acids. The germline V gene has CDR1 LNHDA and CDR2 SQIVND (reference sequence). Trimming at V came to 5 bases and at J to 7 bases, leaving 5 bases not matched to a gene. This chain's CDR3 is CASSLGTGNEAFF. As DNA, the CDR3 is TGTGCCAGTAGTCTAGGGACAGGGAATGAAGCTTTCTTT.

CDR3 region: CASSLSGEVGVHGYTF. Here the CDR3 DNA reads TGTGCCAGCAGTTTATCAGGGGAGGTCGGGGTCCATGGCTACACCTTC. This rearrangement joins TRBV28 to TRBJ1-2, with D perhaps TRBD1 (6 bases). Trimming took 1 base from V and 6 from J, leaving 18 bases between them. The CDR3 contains 16 residues. CDR1 is MDHEN and CDR2 is SYDVKM in the germline V gene.

This chain joins TRBV19 and TRBJ2-7; D gene unclear. Germline V gene data show CDR1 as LNHDA and CDR2 as SQIVND (reference sequence). This CDR3 contains 14 residues. V was pared by 0 bases and J by 4 bases, with 10 bases between. CDR3 sequence: CASSIDGPFYEQYF. The CDR3 region has the DNA TGTGCCAGTAGTATAGACGGACCCTTTTACGAGCAGTACTTC.

V is TRBV19 and J is TRBJ1-4; maybe TRBD1 (6 bases). The length of the CDR3 is 16 residues. Germline V gene sequence: CDR1 LNHDA, CDR2 SQIVND (reference sequence). The V and J ends lost 0 bases and 5 bases respectively, with 13 bases between them. In DNA form, the CDR3 reads TGTGCCAGTAGTATAGACTGGGGGGGCGAGAATGAAAAACTGTTTTTT. It is translated as CASSIDWGGENEKLFF.

V and J are TRBV5-1 and TRBJ2-7, with TRBD2 matching 9 bases. Germline CDR1 reads SGHRS; CDR2 reads YFSETQ. Germline trimming cut 1 base from V and 0 bases from J; bases unmatched to any gene: 2. The CDR3 totals 15 residues. CDR3 residues: CASSLTTSGSYEQYF. CDR3 DNA: TGCGCCAGCAGCTTGACGACTAGCGGCTCCTACGAGCAGTACTTC.

This chain joins TRBV29-1 and TRBJ1-1; D unclear. This CDR3 region has 10 residues. Germline CDR1 reads SQVTM; CDR2 reads ANQGSEA. V was shortened by 0 bases and J by 6 bases, with 2 bases between the two germline ends. CDR3 region: CSVEDPEAFF. DNA of the CDR3: TGCAGCGTTGAAGACCCTGAAGCTTTCTTT.

The chain links TRBV9 to TRBJ2-3; D not resolved. V was cut by 4 bases and J by 0 bases, with 12 bases left in between. The length of the CDR3 is 15 residues. Germline-derived CDR1 and CDR2 are SGDLS and YYNGEE. The CDR3 sequence: CASSPWAFSTDTQYF. Here the CDR3 DNA reads TGTGCCAGCAGCCCTTGGGCGTTCAGCACAGATACGCAGTATTTT.

The V gene is TRBV4-1, the J gene TRBJ2-3; no reliable D call. The CDR3 spans 17 residues. The germline V gene encodes CDR1 MGHRA and CDR2 YSYEKL. Trimming took 8 bases from V and 0 from J, leaving 21 bases between them. The CDR3 DNA reads as TGCGCCAGCTCGAAAGGTGGGCCACGAGATAGCACAGATACGCAGTATTTT. Translating it yields CASSKGGPRDSTDTQYF.

CDR3 region: CASSFRDRGRGTEAFF. The CDR3 DNA follows: TGTGCCAGCAGCTTCCGGGACAGGGGAAGGGGCACTGAAGCTTTCTTT. This chain connects TRBV7-9 to TRBJ1-1; 10 bases match TRBD1. The junction had 8 bases not matched to a gene; V was cut back by 3 bases and J by 4 bases. The CDR3 runs to 16 residues. Looked up from germline, CDR1 is SEHNR and CDR2 is FQNEAQ (reference sequence).

This sequence joins TRBV7-2 and TRBJ2-7; tentatively, D is TRBD2 (5 bases). Germline loops: CDR1 SGHTA, CDR2 FQGNSA. The V end was cut by 6 bases, the J end by 0 bases, with 18 bases between. The CDR3 is 16 residues long. This chain's CDR3 is CASRAGMDSDSYEQYF. In DNA form, the CDR3 reads TGTGCCAGCAGGGCCGGTATGGACTCGGACTCCTACGAGCAGTACTTC.

This chain connects TRBV27 to TRBJ2-2; 7 bases are shared with TRBD2. Trimming at V came to 4 bases and at J to 4 bases, leaving 6 bases not matched to a gene. Germline V lookup: CDR1 MNHEY, CDR2 SMNVEV (reference sequence). This CDR3 is 15 amino acids long. In nucleotides, the CDR3 is TGTGCCAGCAGTTCCCTACTAGCGTCCACCGGGGAGCTGTTTTTT. Amino acid sequence: CASSSLLASTGELFF.

The chain combines TRBV11-2 with TRBJ2-7; a weak D match, TRBD1 (5 bases). This CDR3 region has 14 residues. CDR1 and CDR2 (germline): SGHAT, FQNNGV. V lost 2 bases and J lost 1, with 9 bases in between. CDR3 in amino acids: CASSLLQASYEQYF. In DNA form, the CDR3 reads TGTGCCAGCAGCTTACTACAGGCTTCCTACGAGCAGTACTTC. Complete variable domain (other parts from reference TRBV11-2 and TRBJ2-7): EAGVAQSPRYKIIEKRQSVAFWCNPISGHATLYWYQQILGQGPKLLIQFQNNGVVDDSQLPKDRFSAERLKGVDSTLKIQPAKLEDSAVYLCASSLLQASYEQYFGPGTRLTVT.

The chain's CDR3 is CAWSVGSGYEQYF. In nucleotides, the CDR3 is TGTGCCTGGAGTGTCGGTAGCGGGTACGAGCAGTACTTC. The gene calls are TRBV30 and TRBJ2-7, with TRBD2 matching 7 bases. The CDR3 has 13 amino acids. V lost 0 bases and J lost 4; bases outside the gene matches: 3. Germline assignment: CDR1 GTSNPN and CDR2 SVGIG (reference sequence).

Only a few counts were recorded for this clone. The rearrangement joins TRBV7-9 to TRBJ1-2; possible D gene TRBD1, 5 bases. V lost 0 bases, J lost 8 bases, and 19 bases lay in between. CDR3 length equals 16 residues. Germline CDR1 SEHNR, CDR2 FQNEAQ (reference sequence). CDR3 sequence (DNA): TGTGCCAGCAGCTTAGCAGGGGAGGCGCGTCCCGGGGGCTACACCTTC. The encoded protein is CASSLAGEARPGGYTF.

The rearrangement joins TRBV5-6 to TRBJ1-5, with D unresolved. The CDR3 consists of 15 residues. Germline V gives CDR1 SGHDT, CDR2 YYEEEE. V was cut by 0 bases and J by 6 bases, with 13 bases left in between. Written as DNA, the CDR3 is TGTGCCAGCAGCTTGGGAGGGTTAGGAGGTCAGCCCCAGCATTTT. Translation gives CASSLGGLGGQPQHF.

The V and J genes are TRBV5-1 and TRBJ1-2; maybe TRBD1 (5 bases). The V gene's germline CDR1 is SGHRS and CDR2 YFSETQ. The CDR3 spans 14 residues. The germline V and J ends were trimmed by 8 bases and 6 bases, with 20 bases remaining between them. The CDR3 sequence: CASSPGPPEDGYTF. CDR3 DNA: TGCGCCAGTTCACCGGGACCCCCCGAGGATGGCTACACCTTC. Combining the CDR3 with reference TRBV5-1 and TRBJ1-2 gives the whole variable domain KAGVTQTPRYLIKTRGQQVTLSCSPISGHRSVSWYQQTPGQGLQFLFEYFSETQRNKGNFPGRFSGRQFSNSRSEMNVSTLELGDSALYLCASSPGPPEDGYTFGSGTRLTVV.

This clone was detected a few times. The V and J genes are TRBV5-4 and TRBJ1-3; 7 nucleotides match TRBD1. V was clipped by 4 bases and J by 3 bases; unmatched bases: 4. This CDR3 spans 14 amino acids. From germline, CDR1 is SGHNT and CDR2 YYREEE (reference sequence). CDR3 amino acids: CASSNRGFGNTIYF. The CDR3 DNA sequence: TGTGCCAGCAGCAACAGGGGTTTTGGAAACACCATATATTTT.

This chain uses TRBV7-9 with TRBJ1-4; no firm D call. Per the germline V gene, CDR1 is SEHNR and CDR2 is FQNEAQ (reference sequence). The CDR3 length is 14 residues. V was clipped by 7 bases and J by 5 bases, with 14 bases between them. The CDR3 loop is CASTLWGENEKLFF. As DNA, the CDR3 is TGTGCCAGCACCCTCTGGGGTGAAAATGAAAAACTGTTTTTT.

The V gene is TRBV30, the J gene TRBJ2-7; 8 positions agree with TRBD1. The CDR3 consists of 15 residues. Trimming at V came to 2 bases and at J to 3 bases, leaving 9 bases not matched to a gene. CDR1 is GTSNPN, CDR2 SVGIG, per germline (reference sequence). The DNA for the CDR3 is TGTGCCTGGAGTAGTCTGACAGGGGCCTACTACGAGCAGTACTTC. This codes for CAWSSLTGAYYEQYF.

The chain uses TRBV5-1 and TRBJ1-1, with TRBD1 matching 8 bases. Germline V CDR1 and CDR2: SGHRS, YFSETQ. Trimming cost V 1 base and J 0 bases; bases outside gene matches: 5. The CDR3 length is 16 residues. The CDR3 DNA follows: TGCGCCAGCAGCTTGTCCGGACAGGGCTTGAACACTGAAGCTTTCTTT. This sequence encodes CASSLSGQGLNTEAFF.

The genes are TRBV27 and TRBJ2-6; D is ambiguous. The CDR3 length is 16 residues. CDR1 and CDR2 (germline): MNHEY, SMNVEV (reference sequence). V lost 2 bases, J lost 0 bases, and 8 bases lay in between. The CDR3 loop is CASSLTVYSGANVLTF. As DNA, the CDR3 is TGTGCCAGCAGTTTAACGGTTTACTCTGGGGCCAACGTCCTGACTTTC. The variable domain in full, completed from reference TRBV27 and TRBJ2-6, reads EAQVTQNPRYLITVTGKKLTVTCSQNMNHEYMSWYRQDPGLGLRQIYYSMNVEVTDKGDVPEGYKVSRKEKRNFPLILESPSPNQTSLYFCASSLTVYSGANVLTFGAGSRLTVL.